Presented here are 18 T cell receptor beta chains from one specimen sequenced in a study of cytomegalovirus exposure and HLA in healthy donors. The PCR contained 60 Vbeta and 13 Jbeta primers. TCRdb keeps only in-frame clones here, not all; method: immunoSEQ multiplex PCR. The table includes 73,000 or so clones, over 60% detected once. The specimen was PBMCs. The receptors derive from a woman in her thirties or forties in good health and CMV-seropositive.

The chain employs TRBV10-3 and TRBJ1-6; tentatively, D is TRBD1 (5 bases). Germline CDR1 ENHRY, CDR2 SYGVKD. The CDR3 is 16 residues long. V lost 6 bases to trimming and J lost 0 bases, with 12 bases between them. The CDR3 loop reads CAISERQYSYNSPLHF. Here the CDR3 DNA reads TGTGCCATCAGCGAAAGACAGTACTCCTATAATTCACCCCTCCACTTT.

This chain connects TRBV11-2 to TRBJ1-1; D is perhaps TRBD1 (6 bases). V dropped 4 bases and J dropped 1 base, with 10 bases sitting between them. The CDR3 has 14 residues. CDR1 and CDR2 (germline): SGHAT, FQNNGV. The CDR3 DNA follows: TGTGCCAGCAGCTGGACCAGGGGGAACACTGAAGCTTTCTTT. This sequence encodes CASSWTRGNTEAFF.

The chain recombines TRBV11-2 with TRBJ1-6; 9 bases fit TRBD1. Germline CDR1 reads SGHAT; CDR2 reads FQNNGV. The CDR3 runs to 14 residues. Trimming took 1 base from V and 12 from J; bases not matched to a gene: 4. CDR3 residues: CASSLGDRVGPLHF. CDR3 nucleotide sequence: TGTGCCAGCAGCTTAGGGGACAGGGTGGGACCCCTCCACTTT. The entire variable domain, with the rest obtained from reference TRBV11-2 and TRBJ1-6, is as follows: EAGVAQSPRYKIIEKRQSVAFWCNPISGHATLYWYQQILGQGPKLLIQFQNNGVVDDSQLPKDRFSAERLKGVDSTLKIQPAKLEDSAVYLCASSLGDRVGPLHFGNGTRLTVT.

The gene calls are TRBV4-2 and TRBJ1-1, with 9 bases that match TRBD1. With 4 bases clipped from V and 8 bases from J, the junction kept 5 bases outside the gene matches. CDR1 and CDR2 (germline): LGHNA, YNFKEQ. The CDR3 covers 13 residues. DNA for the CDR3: TGTGCCAGCAGCCCCGAAGGACAGGGGGAAGCTTTCTTT. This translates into CASSPEGQGEAFF.

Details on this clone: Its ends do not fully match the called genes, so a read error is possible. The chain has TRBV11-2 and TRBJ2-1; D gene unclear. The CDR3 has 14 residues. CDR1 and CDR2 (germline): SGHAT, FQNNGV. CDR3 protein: CASSLGVSNNEQFF. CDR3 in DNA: TGTGCCAGCAGCTTAGGAGTCTCCAACAATGAGCAGTTCTTC.

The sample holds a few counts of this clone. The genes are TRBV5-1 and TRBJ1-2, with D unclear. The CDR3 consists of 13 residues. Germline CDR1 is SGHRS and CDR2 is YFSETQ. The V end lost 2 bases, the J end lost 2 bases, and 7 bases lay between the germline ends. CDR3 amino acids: CASSFSENYGYTF. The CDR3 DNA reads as TGCGCCAGCAGCTTTTCAGAAAACTATGGCTACACCTTC.

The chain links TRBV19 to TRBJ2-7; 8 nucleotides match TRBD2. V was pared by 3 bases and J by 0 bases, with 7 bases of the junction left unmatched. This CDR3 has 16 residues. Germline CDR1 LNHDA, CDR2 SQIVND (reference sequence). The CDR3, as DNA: TGTGCCAGTAGTATTCGGGCGGGGGGAAGCTCCTACGAGCAGTACTTC. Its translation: CASSIRAGGSSYEQYF. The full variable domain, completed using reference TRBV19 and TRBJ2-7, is DGGITQSPKYLFRKEGQNVTLSCEQNLNHDAMYWYRQDPGQGLRLIYYSQIVNDFQKGDIAEGYSVSREKKESFPLTVTSAQKNPTAFYLCASSIRAGGSSYEQYFGPGTRLTVT.

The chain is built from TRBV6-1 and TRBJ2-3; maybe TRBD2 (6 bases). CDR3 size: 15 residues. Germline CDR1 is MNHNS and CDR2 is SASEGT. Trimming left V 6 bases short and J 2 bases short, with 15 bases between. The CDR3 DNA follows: TGTGCCAGCAGCCCGGGACTCCGTCTCACAGATACGCAGTATTTT. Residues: CASSPGLRLTDTQYF.

The CDR3 protein is CASSYAAYRGGTEAFF. CDR3 DNA sequence: TGTGCCAGCAGTTACGCGGCCTACAGGGGTGGCACTGAAGCTTTCTTT. The chain is built from TRBV6-6 and TRBJ1-1; TRBD1 matches at 7 bases. Germline V lookup: CDR1 MNHNY, CDR2 SVGAGI (reference sequence). J lost 4 bases, V lost 2 bases, and 10 bases had no gene match. The CDR3 contains 16 residues.

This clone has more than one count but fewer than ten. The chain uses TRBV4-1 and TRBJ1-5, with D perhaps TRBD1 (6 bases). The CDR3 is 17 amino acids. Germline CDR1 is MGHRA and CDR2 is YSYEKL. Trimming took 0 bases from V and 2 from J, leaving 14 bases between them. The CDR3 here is CASSQDRDRSRNQPQHF. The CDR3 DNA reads TGCGCCAGCAGCCAAGATAGAGACAGGTCTCGCAATCAGCCCCAGCATTTT.

As DNA, the CDR3 is TGTGCCAGCCAAGTGGGGGGAGCCACCTCCGGGCAGTTCTTC. It encodes CASQVGGATSGQFF. This sequence joins TRBV19 and TRBJ2-1, with a weak D call TRBD2 (6 bases). This CDR3 contains 14 residues. From germline, CDR1 is LNHDA and CDR2 SQIVND (reference sequence). Trimming took off 9 bases at V and 12 bases at J, with 24 bases between the two ends.

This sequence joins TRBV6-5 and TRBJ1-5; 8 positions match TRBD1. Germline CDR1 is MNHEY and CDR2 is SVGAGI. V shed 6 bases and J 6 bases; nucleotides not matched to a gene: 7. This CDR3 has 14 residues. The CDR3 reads CASRSQGAGQPQHF. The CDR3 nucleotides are TGTGCCAGCAGATCCCAGGGGGCTGGTCAGCCCCAGCATTTT.

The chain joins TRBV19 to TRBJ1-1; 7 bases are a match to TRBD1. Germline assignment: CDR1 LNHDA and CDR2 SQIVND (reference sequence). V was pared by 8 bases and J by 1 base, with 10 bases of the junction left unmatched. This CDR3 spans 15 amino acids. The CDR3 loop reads CASDGTGVGNTEAFF. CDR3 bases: TGTGCCAGTGACGGAACAGGGGTCGGGAACACTGAAGCTTTCTTT.

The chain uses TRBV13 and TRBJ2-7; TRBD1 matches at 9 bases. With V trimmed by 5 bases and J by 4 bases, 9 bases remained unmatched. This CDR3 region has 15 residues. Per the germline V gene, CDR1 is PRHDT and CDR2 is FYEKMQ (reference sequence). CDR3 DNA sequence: TGTGCCAGCAGCCTAGACCGGGACAGGGCGTACGAGCAGTACTTC. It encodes CASSLDRDRAYEQYF. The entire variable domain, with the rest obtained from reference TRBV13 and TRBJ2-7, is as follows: AAGVIQSPRHLIKEKRETATLKCYPIPRHDTVYWYQQGPGQDPQFLISFYEKMQSDKGSIPDRFSAQQFSDYHSELNMSSLELGDSALYFCASSLDRDRAYEQYFGPGTRLTVT.

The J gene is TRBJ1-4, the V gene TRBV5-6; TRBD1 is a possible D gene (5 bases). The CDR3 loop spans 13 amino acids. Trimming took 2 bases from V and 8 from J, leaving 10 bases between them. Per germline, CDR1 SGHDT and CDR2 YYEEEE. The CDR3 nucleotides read TGTGCCAGCAGCTTCAGCGGGGGGGAAAAACTGTTTTTT. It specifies CASSFSGGEKLFF.

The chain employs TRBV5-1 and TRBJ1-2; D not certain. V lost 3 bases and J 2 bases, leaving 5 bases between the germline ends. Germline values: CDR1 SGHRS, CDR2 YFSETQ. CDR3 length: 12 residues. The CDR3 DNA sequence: TGCGCCAGCAGCTCACAGAACTATGGCTACACCTTC. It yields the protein CASSSQNYGYTF.

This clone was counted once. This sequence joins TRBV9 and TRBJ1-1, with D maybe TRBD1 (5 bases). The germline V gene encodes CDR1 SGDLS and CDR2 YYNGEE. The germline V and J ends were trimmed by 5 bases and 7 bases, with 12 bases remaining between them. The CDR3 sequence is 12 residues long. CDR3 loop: CASSGGGYEAFF. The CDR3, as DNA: TGTGCCAGCAGTGGGGGAGGTTATGAAGCTTTCTTT. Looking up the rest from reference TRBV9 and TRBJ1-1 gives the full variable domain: DSGVTQTPKHLITATGQRVTLRCSPRSGDLSVYWYQQSLDQGLQFLIQYYNGEERAKGNILERFSAQQFPDLHSELNLSSLELGDSALYFCASSGGGYEAFFGQGTRLTVV.

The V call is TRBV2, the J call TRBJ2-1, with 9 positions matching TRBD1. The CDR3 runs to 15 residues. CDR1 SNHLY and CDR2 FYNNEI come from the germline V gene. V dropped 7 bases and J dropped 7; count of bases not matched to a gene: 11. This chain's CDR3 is CASNPVGQGGNEQFF. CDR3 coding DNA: TGTGCCAGCAATCCAGTGGGACAGGGAGGGAATGAGCAGTTCTTC.